This paragraph covers one TCR beta chain sequence. Its antigen remains unknown. Unique molecular identifiers were incorporated during preparation of the TCRbeta library. TCRdb reprocessed the PCR reads with MiXCR, giving one entry per CDR3 protein. The sample contains 120,000 or so distinct CDR3 sequences, 20% to 25% of which appear only once. This specimen comes from a study of T-cell reconstitution after alpha-beta-depleted transplantation in children. The CDR3 runs to 13 residues. Germline V gene data show CDR1 as SGHRS and CDR2 as YFSETQ. The V end was cut by 0 bases, the J end by 3 bases, with 7 bases between. Study-level findings and limits: In patients about two months after transplant, alpha-beta T cells reportedly arose from several hundred expanded graft clones. A year had passed since transplant, and T-cell counts and diversity by then came mostly from newly produced T cells. The study traced high day-60 TCRbeta diversity in some patients to surviving recipient T cells and thymic progenitors.

The chain is built from TRBV5-1 and TRBJ2-7; D not certain. The sequencing used PBMCs, mostly from graft donor cells, collected 180 days after TCRalphabeta/CD19-depleted stem cell transplant. This clonotype was sampled from a male patient aged 2 to 10 who had a stem cell transplant for chronic granulomatous disease, so the T cells may come from the graft donor. The DNA of the CDR3 is TGCGCCAGCAGCTTGGTTTCAGGCTACGAGCAGTACTTC. It translates to CASSLVSGYEQYF. Variable domain in full (rest from reference TRBV5-1 and TRBJ2-7): KAGVTQTPRYLIKTRGQQVTLSCSPISGHRSVSWYQQTPGQGLQFLFEYFSETQRNKGNFPGRFSGRQFSNSRSEMNVSTLELGDSALYLCASSLVSGYEQYFGPGTRLTVT.